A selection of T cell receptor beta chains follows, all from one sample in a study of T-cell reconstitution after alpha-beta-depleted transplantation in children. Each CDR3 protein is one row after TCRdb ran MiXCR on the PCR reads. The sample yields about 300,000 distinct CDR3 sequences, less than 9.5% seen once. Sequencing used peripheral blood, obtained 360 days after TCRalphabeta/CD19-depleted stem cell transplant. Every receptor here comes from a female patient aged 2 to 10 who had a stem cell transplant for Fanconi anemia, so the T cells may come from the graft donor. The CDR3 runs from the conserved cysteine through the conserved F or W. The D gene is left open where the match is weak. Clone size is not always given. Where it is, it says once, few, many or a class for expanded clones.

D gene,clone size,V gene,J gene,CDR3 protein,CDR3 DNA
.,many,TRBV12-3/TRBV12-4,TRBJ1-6,CASSHNSPLHF,TGTGCCAGCAGTCACAATTCACCCCTCCACTTT
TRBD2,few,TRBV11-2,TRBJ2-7,CASSDEREGPYEQYF,TGTGCCAGCAGCGACGAGCGGGAGGGCCCCTACGAGCAGTACTTC
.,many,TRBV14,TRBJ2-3,CASSRDIGTQYF,TGTGCCAGCAGCCGGGACATAGGGACGCAGTATTTT
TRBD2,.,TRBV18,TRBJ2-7,CASSPKRGISYEQYF,TGTGCCAGCTCACCAAAGCGGGGGATCTCCTACGAGCAGTACTTC
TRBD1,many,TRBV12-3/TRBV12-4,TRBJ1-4,CASSAGQVNEKLFF,TGTGCCAGCAGTGCAGGACAGGTTAATGAAAAACTGTTTTTT
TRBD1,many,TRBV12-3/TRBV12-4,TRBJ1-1,CASSQTGEYTEAFF,TGTGCCAGCAGCCAGACAGGGGAGTACACTGAAGCTTTCTTT
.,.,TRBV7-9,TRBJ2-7,CASSLQGFFYEQYF,TGTGCCAGCAGCTTACAGGGGTTTTTTTACGAGCAGTACTTC
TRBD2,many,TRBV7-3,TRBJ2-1,CASSLAPSGIINNEQFF,TGTGCCAGCAGCTTAGCTCCTAGCGGGATAATCAACAATGAGCAGTTCTTC
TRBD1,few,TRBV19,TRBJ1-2,CASRIGQGGYTF,TGTGCCAGTAGAATCGGACAGGGTGGCTACACCTTC
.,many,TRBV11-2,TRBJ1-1,CASSLDLGNMNTEAFF,TGTGCCAGCAGCTTAGATCTGGGGAACATGAACACTGAAGCTTTCTTT
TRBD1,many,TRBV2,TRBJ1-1,CASRFDRDTEAFF,TGTGCCAGCAGGTTTGACAGGGACACTGAAGCTTTCTTT